This T cell receptor (beta chain) was recovered during a study of CD8 T cells in ankylosing spondylitis. A quantitative 5'-RACE method, one with molecular barcodes, was used to make TCR beta libraries. TCRdb re-called the 5' RACE reads with MiXCR, one entry per CDR3 protein. The sample includes 250,000 or so distinct CDR3 sequences, roughly 25% seen only once; the top ten take more than 0.6%. Study-wide results and limits: Blood from ankylosing spondylitis patients appeared to carry a characteristic roughly 8-variant TCR beta motif. Earlier studies detected some motif variants in reactive arthritis synovial fluid and blood. Reportedly, matched ankylosing spondylitis synovial fluid was significantly enriched for disease-linked clones.

Concerning this clonotype itself: The antigen remains unidentified.

In germline, CDR1 is DFQATT, CDR2 SNEGSKA (reference sequence). This CDR3 is 11 amino acids long. The germline V and J ends were trimmed by 4 bases and 2 bases, with 6 bases remaining between them. The source is a male donor with ankylosing spondylitis or in good health (not recorded which). Input material: blood, either unsorted or a sorted T cell fraction (not recorded which). The genes are TRBV20-1 and TRBJ2-7; no reliable D call. Written as DNA, the CDR3 is TGCAGTGCTAACAAACCCTACGAGCAGTACTTC. This gives the protein CSANKPYEQYF.